This is a list of T cell receptor beta chains from one sample in a study of monozygotic twins with cystic fibrosis. This table comes from immunoSEQ multiplex PCR, and its TCRdb copy is limited to in-frame clones, with some not included. The data hold 30,000 to 45,000 clones, with approximately 84% observed a single time. Material: blood. The receptors here all came from a girl aged 2-10 years with cystic fibrosis. CDR3s include the opening cysteine and the closing phenylalanine or tryptophan. The D gene is left open where the match is weak. Expanded clones are given a class, and other clones once, few, many or no size at all.

abundance	v_gene	j_gene	d_gene	len	CDR3aa	CDR3nt
NA	TRBV7-8	TRBJ1-1	NA	14	CASSSRQDRNEAFF	TGTGCCAGCAGCTCGAGACAGGATCGAAATGAAGCTTTCTTT
NA	TRBV14	TRBJ1-2	NA	13	CASSIQGLYGYTF	TGTGCCAGCAGCATTCAGGGTCTCTATGGCTACACCTTC
NA	TRBV10-2	TRBJ1-6	TRBD1	14	CAAGGQGDNSPLHF	TGCGCCGCAGGGGGACAGGGCGATAATTCACCCCTCCACTTT
NA	TRBV5-1	TRBJ2-5	TRBD2	16	CASSWGLAGAQETQYF	TGCGCCAGCAGCTGGGGACTAGCGGGGGCACAAGAGACCCAGTACTTC
NA	TRBV27	TRBJ2-5	NA	18	CASSFNSGGPFGQETQYF	TGTGCCAGCAGTTTTAATTCCGGGGGGCCGTTTGGTCAAGAGACCCAGTACTTC
NA	TRBV6-5	TRBJ1-1	NA	13	CASSFGREAEAFF	TGTGCCAGCAGCTTCGGACGGGAGGCTGAAGCTTTCTTT
NA	TRBV16	TRBJ2-7	NA	12	CASSQSRSVQYF	TGTGCCAGCAGCCAAAGTCGTTCGGTGCAGTACTTC
few	TRBV20-1	TRBJ1-1	NA	9	CSAATEAFF	TGCAGTGCTGCGACTGAAGCTTTCTTT
NA	TRBV29-1	TRBJ2-7	TRBD2	15	CSVGASGASPYEQYF	TGCAGCGTTGGGGCTAGCGGGGCCTCCCCTTACGAGCAGTACTTC
NA	TRBV9	TRBJ2-3	TRBD2	16	CASSPRWGGNPDTQYF	TGTGCCAGCAGCCCCCGCTGGGGGGGGAATCCAGATACGCAGTATTTT
NA	TRBV30	TRBJ2-1	NA	11	CAWSGGSEQFF	TGTGCCTGGAGTGGGGGTAGCGAGCAGTTCTTC
few	TRBV21-1	TRBJ1-1	NA	15	CASSKVDRANTEAFF	TGTGCCAGCAGCAAAGTGGACAGAGCAAACACTGAAGCTTTCTTT
NA	TRBV15	TRBJ2-5	TRBD2	17	CATSRGLAGAFQETQYF	TGCGCCACCAGCAGAGGGCTAGCGGGGGCATTCCAAGAGACCCAGTACTTC
NA	TRBV7-9	TRBJ2-2	NA	14	CASSLGADTGELFF	TGTGCCAGCAGCTTAGGGGCGGACACCGGGGAGCTGTTTTTT
once	TRBV7-2	TRBJ1-4	TRBD1	15	CASSLDAGGNEKLFF	TGTGCCAGCAGCTTAGATGCAGGGGGGAATGAAAAACTGTTTTTT
NA	TRBV6-6	TRBJ1-6	NA	14	CASSYRDRYSPLHF	TGTGCCAGCAGCTACAGGGATAGGTATTCACCCCTCCACTTT
NA	TRBV7-9	TRBJ2-7	TRBD2	14	CASSLSGLAYEQYF	TGTGCCAGCAGCTTGTCTGGACTAGCCTACGAGCAGTACTTC
NA	TRBV18	TRBJ1-3	TRBD1	18	CASSPLRTGESSGNTIYF	TGTGCCAGCTCACCGCTGAGGACAGGGGAATCCTCTGGAAACACCATATATTTT
few	TRBV21-1	TRBJ2-1	NA	15	CASRGRRNSYNEQFF	TGTGCCAGCAGGGGACGTCGGAACTCCTACAATGAGCAGTTCTTC
NA	TRBV6-5	TRBJ1-6	NA	15	CASSFTTGLNSPLHF	TGTGCCAGCAGTTTCACGACTGGTCTCAATTCACCCCTCCACTTT
NA	TRBV2	TRBJ2-7	TRBD2	12	CAGGGPDYEQYF	TGTGCCGGCGGGGGGCCGGACTACGAGCAGTACTTC
NA	TRBV6-6	TRBJ1-6	TRBD1	16	CASSFETGQGGSPLHF	TGTGCCAGCAGTTTCGAAACGGGACAGGGCGGTTCACCCCTCCACTTT
few	TRBV15	TRBJ1-2	NA	14	CATSRQGATGGYTF	TGTGCCACCAGCAGACAGGGCGCGACCGGGGGCTACACCTTC
few	TRBV4-3	TRBJ1-2	TRBD1	14	CASSQDRGGYGYTF	TGCGCCAGCAGCCAAGACAGGGGGGGCTATGGCTACACCTTC
NA	TRBV19	TRBJ1-6	NA	15	CASSDIRTANSPLHF	TGTGCCAGTAGTGACATCCGGACAGCGAATTCACCCCTCCACTTT
few	TRBV27	TRBJ1-1	NA	15	CASGADLGWDTEAFF	TGTGCCAGTGGGGCCGACCTCGGTTGGGACACTGAAGCTTTCTTT
NA	TRBV29-1	TRBJ2-1	TRBD1	13	CSVGRTGAGEQFF	TGCAGCGTGGGGCGGACAGGGGCTGGTGAGCAGTTCTTC
NA	TRBV11-2	TRBJ2-7	NA	13	CASSWGRSYEQYF	TGTGCCAGCAGCTGGGGACGAAGCTACGAGCAGTACTTC
NA	TRBV7-9	TRBJ2-6	NA	16	CASSLFAGAGANVLTF	TGTGCCAGCAGCTTATTCGCAGGGGCCGGGGCCAACGTCCTGACTTTC
NA	TRBV5-6	TRBJ1-1	TRBD1	16	CASSLYRGQGSTEAFF	TGTGCCAGCAGCTTGTATAGGGGGCAGGGCTCGACTGAAGCTTTCTTT
NA	TRBV29-1	TRBJ2-7	NA	15	CSVEDRGGVPYEQYF	TGCAGCGTTGAAGATCGGGGTGGGGTCCCCTACGAGCAGTACTTC
once	TRBV6-5	TRBJ2-5	TRBD2	15	CASSYREDLFRTQYF	TGTGCCAGCAGTTATCGGGAGGATTTGTTTAGGACCCAGTACTTC
NA	TRBV14	TRBJ2-5	NA	14	CASSPTYLGETQYF	TGTGCCAGCAGCCCGACATACCTCGGGGAGACCCAGTACTTC
NA	TRBV30	TRBJ1-5	NA	13	CAWRQGLNQPQHF	TGTGCCTGGAGGCAGGGCCTCAATCAGCCCCAGCATTTT
NA	TRBV9	TRBJ1-3	NA	15	CASSVGHQFGNTIYF	TGTGCCAGCAGCGTAGGGCACCAATTTGGAAACACCATATATTTT
once	TRBV4-2	TRBJ2-6	NA	16	CASSQDTRSGANVLTF	TGTGCCAGCAGCCAAGACACGCGGTCTGGGGCCAACGTCCTGACTTTC
NA	TRBV25-1	TRBJ2-7	NA	12	CASRGSSYEQYF	TGTGCCAGCAGAGGGTCTTCCTACGAGCAGTACTTC
once	TRBV6-6	TRBJ2-7	NA	11	CASSSKYEQYF	TGTGCCAGCTCTAGCAAATACGAGCAGTACTTC
NA	TRBV6-1	TRBJ2-7	TRBD2	17	CASSDSILAGLSYEQYF	TGTGCCAGCAGTGATTCGATTCTAGCGGGGCTCTCCTACGAGCAGTACTTC
NA	TRBV5-4	TRBJ2-3	NA	14	CASWRTEISDTQYF	TGTGCCAGCTGGCGGACGGAAATCTCTGATACGCAGTATTTT
NA	TRBV19	TRBJ2-7	NA	15	CASSIPSGTDYEQYF	TGTGCCAGTAGTATCCCGTCCGGGACGGACTACGAGCAGTACTTC
few	TRBV6-5	TRBJ1-2	TRBD1	15	CASTPRDRVPYGYTF	TGTGCCAGCACCCCCCGAGACAGGGTCCCCTATGGCTACACCTTC